This T cell receptor (beta chain) was recorded in a study of early T cells in non-severe SARS-CoV-2 infection. Study details: Sequenced bulk RNA came from whole blood that was unsorted, and chains were unpaired.

This CDR3 has 15 amino acids. The germline V gene encodes CDR1 MNHEY and CDR2 SMNVEV (reference sequence). Trimming removed 2 bases from V and 5 bases from J, with 15 bases in between. Individual cDNA molecules each received unique molecular identifiers attached to them. TCRdb itself ran the 5' RACE reads through MiXCR, one entry per CDR3 protein. The sample lists about 110,000 distinct CDR3 sequences; over 10% were seen once. This clonotype has just a few counts. This sequence was found in an adult who was a healthcare worker with PCR-confirmed SARS-CoV-2 infection or an uninfected control (not recorded which). The chain carries TRBV27 and TRBJ1-2; D call uncertain. The sample was whole blood, taken at baseline. This CDR3 is CASSLTAVGPYGYTF. The CDR3 nucleotides read TGTGCCAGCAGTTTAACGGCGGTCGGACCTTATGGCTACACCTTC.